This TCR beta chain was sequenced during a study of T cell responses to AZD1222 COVID-19 vaccine. CDR1 is SGHDN, CDR2 FVKESK, per germline. V was clipped by 3 bases and J by 0 bases, with 11 bases between them. The CDR3 consists of 15 residues. General study results and limits: Just a handful of AZD1222 recipients were seropositive at baseline. An increase in Spike-specific TCR breadth and depth was observed after two AZD1222 doses. Clonal diversity may have been underestimated in mostly white British donors.

To note about this clone: Its antigen is unknown.

The assay was immunoSEQ multiplex PCR, and TCRdb's table has in-frame clones only and misses some. The sample consists of roughly 100,000 clones, 88% of them appearing once. This chain joins TRBV14 and TRBJ2-5, with D perhaps matching TRBD1 or TRBD2 (5 bases each). The TCR sequence derives from an adult in good health. Source: peripheral blood, taken on day 0 of AZD1222 vaccination. CDR3 sequence: CASSHRGWYQETQYF. The CDR3 DNA sequence: TGTGCCAGCAGCCACCGGGGCTGGTACCAAGAGACCCAGTACTTC.